This T cell receptor beta chain originates from a study of T cells in localized non-small cell lung cancer. Study-level findings and limits: An association was observed between higher blood T cell density and longer overall survival. Owing to sequencing of a solitary tumor region, heterogeneity cannot be discounted. A median of around 60 clones ranked among the top 100 in tumor appeared in adjacent lung. Adjacent uninvolved lung had the highest clonality, suggesting focused antigen responses.

V lost 5 bases and J lost 2; bases outside the gene matches: 3. The CDR3 contains 14 residues. Germline V gene data show CDR1 as SGHVS and CDR2 as FQNEAQ. To note about this clone: What it recognizes is unknown.

Sequenced by immunoSEQ multiplex PCR; TCRdb stores in-frame clones only, minus some. The data contain some 56,000 clones, roughly 90% of them singletons. The sequencing here drew on peripheral blood, taken before any cancer treatment. The gene calls are TRBV7-8 and TRBJ1-5, with TRBD1 matching over 7 bases. This receptor was taken from a woman aged 40-75 years with stage I lung adenocarcinoma. The CDR3 bases are TGTGCCAGCAGCCACAGGGGCGGCAATCAGCCCCAGCATTTT. Amino acids: CASSHRGGNQPQHF.